The T cell receptor beta chain under discussion was sequenced for a study of post-analysis software for immune sequencing data. General study results and limits: With TRBV5-6, TRBV5-1 and TRBV20-1 included, about 5 TRBV segments were more frequent in patients than in controls.

Many counts were recorded for this clonotype. Its specificity is unknown. Each TCR beta cDNA library carried unique molecular identifiers. Some 500,000 cDNA molecules were recovered from an input of 1 to 10 million T cells. TCRdb re-analysed the PCR reads in MiXCR, keeping a single row per CDR3 protein. Of approximately 250,000 distinct CDR3 sequences listed, 30% to 45% are singletons. The germline V and J ends were trimmed by 5 bases and 7 bases, with 11 bases remaining between them. This CDR3 has 12 amino acids. Germline CDR1 MGHRA, CDR2 YSYEKL. The sample consisted of blood. V usage is TRBV4-1 and J usage is TRBJ1-2; a weak D match, TRBD1 (5 bases). The receptor was isolated from a girl between 5 and 17 years old with multiple sclerosis. The CDR3 protein is CASSLRGRGYTF. The DNA of the CDR3 is TGCGCCAGCAGCTTACGGGGCCGTGGCTACACCTTC.